The source of this T cell receptor (beta chain) is a study of cytomegalovirus exposure and HLA in healthy donors. The PCR used 60 Vbeta and 13 Jbeta primers. Sequenced by immunoSEQ multiplex PCR; TCRdb stores in-frame clones only, minus some. The sample records around 200,000 clones, 70% to 80% being singletons. This CDR3 comprises 15 residues. Looked up from germline, CDR1 is SGHRS and CDR2 is YFSETQ. The trim removed 5 bases at V and 2 bases at J, leaving 7 bases unmatched. This TCR was sampled from a girl aged 2 to 10 in good health and CMV-seronegative. The specimen sequenced was PBMCs. The chain is built from TRBV5-1 and TRBJ2-1; 7 bases map to TRBD2. For the CDR3, the DNA is TGCGCCAGCAGACCCAGCGGGGAGCCCTACAATGAGCAGTTCTTC. Its protein is CASRPSGEPYNEQFF.